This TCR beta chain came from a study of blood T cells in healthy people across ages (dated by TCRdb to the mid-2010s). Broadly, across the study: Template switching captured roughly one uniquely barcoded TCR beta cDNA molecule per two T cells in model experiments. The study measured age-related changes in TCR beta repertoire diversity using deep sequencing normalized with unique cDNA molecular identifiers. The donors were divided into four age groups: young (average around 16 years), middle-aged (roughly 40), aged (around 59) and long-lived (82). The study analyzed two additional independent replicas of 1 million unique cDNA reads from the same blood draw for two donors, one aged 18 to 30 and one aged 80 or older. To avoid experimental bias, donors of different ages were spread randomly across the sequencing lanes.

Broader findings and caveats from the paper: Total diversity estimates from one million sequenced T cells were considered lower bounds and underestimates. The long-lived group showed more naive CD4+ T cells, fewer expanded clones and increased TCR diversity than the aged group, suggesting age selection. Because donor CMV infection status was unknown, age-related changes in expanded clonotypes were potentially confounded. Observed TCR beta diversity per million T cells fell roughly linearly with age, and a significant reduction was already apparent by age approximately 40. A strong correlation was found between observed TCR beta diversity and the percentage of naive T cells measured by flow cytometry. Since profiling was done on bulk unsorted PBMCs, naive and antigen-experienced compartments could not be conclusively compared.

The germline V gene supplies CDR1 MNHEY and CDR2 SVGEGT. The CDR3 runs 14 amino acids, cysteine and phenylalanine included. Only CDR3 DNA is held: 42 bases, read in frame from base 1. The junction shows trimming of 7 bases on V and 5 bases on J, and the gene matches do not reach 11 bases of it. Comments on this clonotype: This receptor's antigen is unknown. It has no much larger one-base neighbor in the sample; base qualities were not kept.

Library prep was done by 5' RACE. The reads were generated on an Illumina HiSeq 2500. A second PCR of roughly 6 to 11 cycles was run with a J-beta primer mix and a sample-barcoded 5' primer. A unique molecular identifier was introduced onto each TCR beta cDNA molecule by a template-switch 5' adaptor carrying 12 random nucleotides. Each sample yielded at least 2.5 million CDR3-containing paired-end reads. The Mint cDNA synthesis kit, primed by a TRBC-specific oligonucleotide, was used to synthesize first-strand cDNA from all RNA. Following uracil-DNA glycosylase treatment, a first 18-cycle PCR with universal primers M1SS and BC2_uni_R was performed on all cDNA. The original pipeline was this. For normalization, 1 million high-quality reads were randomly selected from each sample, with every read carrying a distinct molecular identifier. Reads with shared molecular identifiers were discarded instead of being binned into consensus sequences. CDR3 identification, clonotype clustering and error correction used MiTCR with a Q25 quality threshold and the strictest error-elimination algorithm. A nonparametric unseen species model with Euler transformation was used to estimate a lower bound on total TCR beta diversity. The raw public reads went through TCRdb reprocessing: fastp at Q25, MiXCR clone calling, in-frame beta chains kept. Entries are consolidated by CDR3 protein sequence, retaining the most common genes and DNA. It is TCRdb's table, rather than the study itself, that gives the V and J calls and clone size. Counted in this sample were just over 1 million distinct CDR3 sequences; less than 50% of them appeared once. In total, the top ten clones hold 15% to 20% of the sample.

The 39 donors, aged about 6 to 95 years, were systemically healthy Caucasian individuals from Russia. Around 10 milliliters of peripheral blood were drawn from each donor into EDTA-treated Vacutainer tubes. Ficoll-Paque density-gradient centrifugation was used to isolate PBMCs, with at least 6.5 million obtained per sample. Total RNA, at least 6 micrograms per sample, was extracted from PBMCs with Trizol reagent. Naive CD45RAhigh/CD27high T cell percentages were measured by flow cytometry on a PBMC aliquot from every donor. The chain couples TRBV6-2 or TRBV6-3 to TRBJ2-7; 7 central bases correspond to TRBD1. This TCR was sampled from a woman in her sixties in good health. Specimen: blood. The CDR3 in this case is CASTHRDRRDEQYF. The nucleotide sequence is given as TGTGCCAGCACCCATCGGGACAGAAGAGACGAGCAGTACTTC.